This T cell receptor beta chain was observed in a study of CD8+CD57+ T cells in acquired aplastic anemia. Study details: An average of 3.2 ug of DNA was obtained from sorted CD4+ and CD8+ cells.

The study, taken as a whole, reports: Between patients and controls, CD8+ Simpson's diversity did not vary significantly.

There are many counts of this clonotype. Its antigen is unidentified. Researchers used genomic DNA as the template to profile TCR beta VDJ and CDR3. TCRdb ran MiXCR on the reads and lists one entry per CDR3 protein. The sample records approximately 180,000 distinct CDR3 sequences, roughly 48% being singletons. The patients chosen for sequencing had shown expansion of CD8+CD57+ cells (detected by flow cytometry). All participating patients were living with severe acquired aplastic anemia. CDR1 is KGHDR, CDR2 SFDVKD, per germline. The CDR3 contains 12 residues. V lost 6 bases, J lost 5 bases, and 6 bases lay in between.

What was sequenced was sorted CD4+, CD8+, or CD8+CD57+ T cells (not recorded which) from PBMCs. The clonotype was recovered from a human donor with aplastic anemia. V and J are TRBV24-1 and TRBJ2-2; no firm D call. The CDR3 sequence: CATSLGTGELFF. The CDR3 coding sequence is TGTGCCACCAGTTTGGGGACCGGGGAGCTGTTTTTT.